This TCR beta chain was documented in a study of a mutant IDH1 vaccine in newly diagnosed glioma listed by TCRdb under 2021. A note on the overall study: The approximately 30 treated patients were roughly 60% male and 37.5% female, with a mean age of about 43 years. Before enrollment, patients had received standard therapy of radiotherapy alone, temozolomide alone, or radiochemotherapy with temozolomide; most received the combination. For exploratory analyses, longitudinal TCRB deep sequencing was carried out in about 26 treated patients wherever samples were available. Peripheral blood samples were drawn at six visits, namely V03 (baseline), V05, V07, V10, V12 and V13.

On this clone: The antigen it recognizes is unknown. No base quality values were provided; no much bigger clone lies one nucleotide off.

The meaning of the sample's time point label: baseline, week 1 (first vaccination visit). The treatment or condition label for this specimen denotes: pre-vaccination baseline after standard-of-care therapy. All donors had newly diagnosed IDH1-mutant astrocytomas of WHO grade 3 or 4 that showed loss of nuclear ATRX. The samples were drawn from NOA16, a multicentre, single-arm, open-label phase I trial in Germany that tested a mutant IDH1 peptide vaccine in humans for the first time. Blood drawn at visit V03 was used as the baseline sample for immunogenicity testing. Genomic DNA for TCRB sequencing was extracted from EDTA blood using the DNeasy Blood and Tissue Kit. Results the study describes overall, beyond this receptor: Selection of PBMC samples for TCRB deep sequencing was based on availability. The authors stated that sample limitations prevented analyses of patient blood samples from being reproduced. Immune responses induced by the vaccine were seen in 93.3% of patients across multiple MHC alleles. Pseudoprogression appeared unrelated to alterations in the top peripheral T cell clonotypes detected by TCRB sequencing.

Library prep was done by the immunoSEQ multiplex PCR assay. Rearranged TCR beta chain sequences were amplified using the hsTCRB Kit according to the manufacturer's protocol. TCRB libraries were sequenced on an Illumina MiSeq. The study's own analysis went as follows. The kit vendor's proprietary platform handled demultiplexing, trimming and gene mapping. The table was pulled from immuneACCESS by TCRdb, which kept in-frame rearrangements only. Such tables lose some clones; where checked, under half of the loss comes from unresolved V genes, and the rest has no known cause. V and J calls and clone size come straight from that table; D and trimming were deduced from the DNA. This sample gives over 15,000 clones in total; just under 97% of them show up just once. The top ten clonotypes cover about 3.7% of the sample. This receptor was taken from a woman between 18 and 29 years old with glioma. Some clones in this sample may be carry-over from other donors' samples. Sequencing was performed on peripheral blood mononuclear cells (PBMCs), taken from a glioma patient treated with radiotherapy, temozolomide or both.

The CDR3 reads CASSYDRETDTQYF. The DNA sequence reads TGTGCCAGCAGTTATGACAGGGAGACAGATACGCAGTATTTT. Here the chain combines TRBV6-5 and TRBJ2-3, with TRBD1 matching 7 junction bases. Germline trimming amounts to 3 bases on V and 3 bases on J, with 3 as the count of junction bases outside the gene matches. CDR1 and CDR2, looked up from the germline V gene, are MNHEY and SVGAGI. Reading from cysteine to phenylalanine, the CDR3 counts 14 amino acids. Left in the record is the CDR3 DNA by itself, 42 bases read in frame from the first base.